The TCR beta chain described here comes from a study of T-cell memory formation after mild COVID-19. Background on the study: Among the donors, TCR clusters were largely specific to each donor.

TCRdb re-called the 5' RACE reads through MiXCR, storing one row per CDR3 protein. Of 150,000 to 200,000 distinct CDR3 sequences listed, around 18% are singletons. As to this clonotype: Antigen: not known.

Germline V CDR1 and CDR2: SQVTM, ANQGSEA. The V and J ends lost 2 bases and 3 bases, in that order; junction bases with no gene match: 18. This CDR3 has 18 residues. Study observations and caveats: There was a balanced CD4/CD8 profile in clones contracting day 15 to 85, and later expanders leaned CD4+.

V usage is TRBV29-1 and J usage is TRBJ1-2; 7 bases align to TRBD1. Specimen: PBMCs or a T cell subset sorted from them (not recorded which). This clonotype originated in a man younger than 35 who had mild COVID-19 (a few samples of this study predate the infection). Cell type and time point are not known. The CDR3 DNA reads as TGCAGCGTTGAAAAATCTAGGACAGGATACTCGGGGCACTATGGCTACACCTTC. Translated, it gives CSVEKSRTGYSGHYGYTF.